A selection of T cell receptor beta chains follows, all from one sample in a study of CD8+ T cells in alopecia areata. Libraries were prepared by immunoSEQ multiplex PCR; TCRdb keeps only in-frame clonotypes and omits some of them. The data show around 180,000 clones, 50% to 70% seen once. Sequencing was performed on CD4+ T cells sorted from blood, taken around week 50, from a patient treated with tofacitinib. Source of these receptors: a human donor with alopecia areata. The conserved cysteine and the conserved F or W are not part of the CDR3 here. Clone size is not always given. Where it is, it says once, few, many or a class for expanded clones.

v_gene	abundance	len	j_gene	CDR3aa
TRBV30	.	10	TRBJ1-1	AWRGFQAEAF
TRBV4-3	.	15	TRBJ2-5	ASSQDATGRRQETQY
TRBV27	.	13	TRBJ2-7	ASSLRGPSSYEQY
TRBV29-1	.	10	TRBJ1-1	SVGVRNTEAF
TRBV29-1	few	11	TRBJ2-2	SVAARAHGELF
TRBV5-1	.	14	TRBJ2-2	ASSFGDRVNTGELF
TRBV7-9	many	11	TRBJ2-3	ASSPSGTYTQY
TRBV6-1	.	14	TRBJ2-3	ASSEASFSSTDTQY
TRBV13	.	14	TRBJ2-7	ASSRPGRESFYEQY
TRBV4-3	.	11	TRBJ1-1	ASSQDRAGEAF
TRBV5-1	few	11	TRBJ2-1	ASSLPGKNEQF
TRBV10-3	.	13	TRBJ1-1	AIRQTGGGNTEAF
TRBV9	.	12	TRBJ1-3	ASSSTRSGNTIY
TRBV6-5	few	12	TRBJ2-5	ASRKDGTPETQY
TRBV4-3	.	12	TRBJ2-2	ASSQEQGTGELF